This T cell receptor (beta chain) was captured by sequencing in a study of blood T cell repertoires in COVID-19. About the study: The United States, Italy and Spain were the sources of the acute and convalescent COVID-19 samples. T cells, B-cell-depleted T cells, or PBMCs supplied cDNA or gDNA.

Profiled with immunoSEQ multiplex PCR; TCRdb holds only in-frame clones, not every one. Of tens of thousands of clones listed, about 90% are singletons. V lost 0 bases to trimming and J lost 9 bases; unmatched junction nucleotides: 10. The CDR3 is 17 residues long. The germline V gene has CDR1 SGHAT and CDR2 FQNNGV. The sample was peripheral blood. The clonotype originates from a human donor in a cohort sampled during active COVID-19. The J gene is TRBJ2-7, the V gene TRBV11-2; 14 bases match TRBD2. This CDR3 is CASSLDFMGLAGVRQYF. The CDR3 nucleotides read TGTGCCAGCAGCTTAGATTTTATGGGACTAGCGGGAGTAAGGCAGTACTTC.